This T cell receptor (beta chain) was identified in a study of T cells after yellow fever vaccination. Overall study findings and caveats: Weaker, the secondary response had a peak occurring faster, on day 5 versus 15.

This clonotype was observed a handful of times. The antigen is not known. The CDR3 runs 14 residues. V shed 2 bases and J shed 8 bases, with 10 bases lying between them. Per germline, CDR1 MNHNY and CDR2 SVGAGI (reference sequence). For TCR, cDNA came from 5'RACE template switching, which added a universal primer site and UMIs. TCRdb used MiXCR to reprocess the 5' RACE reads, holding one entry per CDR3 protein. The sample contains hundreds of thousands of distinct CDR3 sequences, about 5.2% of which appear only once. This clonotype originated in a young man who received the YFV17D yellow fever vaccine. This chain joins TRBV6-6 and TRBJ1-6; D may be TRBD1 (5 bases). The sample in question was CD4+ T cells sorted from PBMCs, obtained on the day of the yellow fever booster vaccination. Here the CDR3 DNA reads TGTGCCAGCAGTTACCCCCGGGGCGATTCACCCCTCCACTTT. Translation gives CASSYPRGDSPLHF.